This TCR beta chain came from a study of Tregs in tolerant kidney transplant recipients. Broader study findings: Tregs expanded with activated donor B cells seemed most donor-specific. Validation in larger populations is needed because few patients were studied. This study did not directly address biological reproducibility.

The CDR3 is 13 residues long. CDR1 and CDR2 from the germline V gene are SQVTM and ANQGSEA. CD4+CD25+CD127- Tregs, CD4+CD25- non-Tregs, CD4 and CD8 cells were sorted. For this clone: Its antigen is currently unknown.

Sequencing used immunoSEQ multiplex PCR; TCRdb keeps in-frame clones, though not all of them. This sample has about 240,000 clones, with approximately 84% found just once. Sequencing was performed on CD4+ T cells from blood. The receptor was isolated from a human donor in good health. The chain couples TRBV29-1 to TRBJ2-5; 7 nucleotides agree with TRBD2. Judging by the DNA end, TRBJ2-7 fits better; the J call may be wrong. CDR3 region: CSAGTGGSYEQYF. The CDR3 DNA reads TGCAGCGCAGGGACGGGGGGCTCCTACGAGCAGTACTTC.